This T cell receptor beta chain was captured by sequencing in a study of T cells in Graves' hyperthyroidism and ophthalmopathy. Study-level findings and limits: A model built on 13 V-J features separated ophthalmopathy from stable hyperthyroidism.

RNA transcripts were the template for amplifying TCR beta CDR3 regions. The TCR CDR3 first-round RT-PCR relied on the HTBI primer set. TCRdb re-called the multiplex PCR reads with MiXCR, one entry per CDR3 protein. The repertoire holds 600,000 to 650,000 distinct CDR3 sequences, with around 21% as singletons. The CDR3 totals 14 residues. Germline CDR1 and CDR2: SNHLY and FYNNEI. Trimming took off 6 bases at V and 4 bases at J, with 15 bases between the two ends. To note about this clonotype: What it binds is unknown.

Uncontrolled infections, other autoimmune diseases, pregnancy or lactation led to exclusion of patients. The gene calls are TRBV2 and TRBJ2-5, with a tentative D call TRBD1 (5 bases). Sequenced input: blood. The receptor was derived from a man aged 25-45 years with Graves' ophthalmopathy. The CDR3 here is CASSSGGAGETQYF. As DNA, the CDR3 is TGTGCCAGCAGCAGTGGTGGGGCTGGAGAGACCCAGTACTTC.